What follows are 12 T cell receptor beta chains derived from one specimen sequenced in a study of blood T cell repertoires in COVID-19. The repertoire was sequenced with immunoSEQ multiplex PCR; TCRdb's copy has only in-frame clones and lacks some. The table shows around 250,000 clones, with 86% occurring only once. Material for sequencing was PBMCs or T cells enriched from blood (not recorded which). The source is a woman between 50 and 59 years old who had recovered from COVID-19.

The V gene is TRBV28, the J gene TRBJ2-7, with TRBD2 matching 14 bases. CDR1 is MDHEN, CDR2 SYDVKM, per germline. The CDR3 runs 17 residues. V lost 5 bases to trimming and J lost 4 bases; unmatched junction nucleotides: 10. The CDR3 protein is CASSAPGTSGSGYEQYF. The CDR3, as DNA: TGTGCCAGCAGTGCCCCCGGGACTAGCGGGAGCGGGTACGAGCAGTACTTC.

This chain uses TRBV30 with TRBJ1-2; no clear D gene. With 5 bases removed from V and 2 bases from J, the gap between germline ends came to 6 bases. CDR1 GTSNPN and CDR2 SVGIG come from the germline V gene (reference sequence). This CDR3 comprises 11 residues. DNA for the CDR3: TGTGCCTGGTTACACAACTATGGCTACACCTTC. This encodes CAWLHNYGYTF.

The CDR3 here is CASSFVVAGRATQYF. CDR3 nucleotides: TGTGCCAGCAGCTTTGTTGTAGCGGGGCGCGCGACGCAGTATTTT. V usage is TRBV7-2 and J usage is TRBJ2-3, with 8 bases that match TRBD2. Germline V lookup: CDR1 SGHTA, CDR2 FQGNSA. The CDR3 consists of 15 residues. Losses at the gene ends were 3 bases for V and 9 bases for J; bases not matched to a gene: 11.

The chain is built from TRBV4-3 and TRBJ1-2; 12 bases fit TRBD1. Germline CDR1 and CDR2: LGHNA and YSLEER. The CDR3 runs to 16 residues. Unmatched junction bases numbered 6, after V lost 0 bases and J lost 7 bases. The CDR3 loop reads CASSQDGTGGWSGYTF. The CDR3 DNA follows: TGCGCCAGCAGCCAAGATGGGACAGGGGGCTGGTCTGGCTACACCTTC.

The V gene is TRBV11-3, the J gene TRBJ2-3; D possibly corresponds to TRBD2 (5 bases). V lost 2 bases and J 3 bases, leaving 9 bases between the germline ends. The CDR3 runs to 14 residues. Germline CDR1 is SGHNT and CDR2 is YENEEA. In DNA, the CDR3 is TGTGCCAGCAGCTTAACTACGGGAACAGATACGCAGTATTTT. This translates into CASSLTTGTDTQYF.

This clone came up once. The rearrangement links TRBV11-1 to TRBJ2-2; D is unclear. The CDR3 has 14 residues. Germline-derived CDR1 and CDR2 are SGHAT and FQDESV (reference sequence). Trimming stripped 1 base from V and 13 bases from J, with 16 bases between. CDR3 sequence: CASSLDFPGPWLFF. The CDR3 coding sequence is TGTGCCAGCAGCTTAGATTTCCCTGGGCCATGGCTGTTTTTT.

The chain joins TRBV7-3 to TRBJ1-5; TRBD1 might be the D (5 bases). In germline, CDR1 is SGHTA, CDR2 FQGTGA. This CDR3 region has 13 residues. V lost 4 bases and J lost 9, with 13 bases in between. The CDR3 DNA reads as TGTGCCAGCAGCTATGGGGCCAGCCGGCCCCAGCATTTT. Translating it yields CASSYGASRPQHF.

The chain has TRBV5-1 and TRBJ2-5; tentative D call: TRBD2 (6 bases). V lost 4 bases and J 9 bases, leaving 22 bases between the germline ends. The CDR3 has 15 residues. In germline, CDR1 is SGHRS, CDR2 YFSETQ. DNA for the CDR3: TGCGCCAGCAGCCCCCAGGAGGGGACGCCTTCAGCCCAGTACTTC. Encoded protein: CASSPQEGTPSAQYF.

The rearrangement joins TRBV5-1 to TRBJ2-2; D remains unclear. V was cut by 2 bases and J by 0 bases, with 11 bases left in between. This CDR3 region has 16 residues. Germline-derived CDR1 and CDR2 are SGHRS and YFSETQ. CDR3 residues: CASSFAVKANTGELFF. The CDR3 nucleotides read TGCGCCAGCAGCTTTGCGGTAAAGGCGAACACCGGGGAGCTGTTTTTT.

The CDR3 nucleotides are TGTGCCAGCAGCTTAGGAATAGTCTCCTACAATGAGCAGTTCTTC. Translating gives CASSLGIVSYNEQFF. The V and J genes are TRBV7-2 and TRBJ2-1; no clear D gene. The CDR3 loop spans 15 amino acids. V was trimmed by 1 base and J by 0 bases, leaving 7 bases between them. Germline V gene sequence: CDR1 SGHTA, CDR2 FQGNSA.

This chain links TRBV11-3 with TRBJ2-2, with 13 bases fitting TRBD2. Germline CDR1 SGHNT, CDR2 YENEEA. The CDR3 consists of 16 residues. V lost 5 bases to trimming and J lost 3 bases; unmatched junction nucleotides: 3. CDR3: CASSEGLAGHTGELFF. In DNA, the CDR3 is TGTGCCAGCAGCGAGGGACTAGCGGGACACACCGGGGAGCTGTTTTTT.

V and J are TRBV19 and TRBJ2-3; D is possibly TRBD1 (6 bases). Germline CDR1 and CDR2: LNHDA and SQIVND (reference sequence). CDR3 length: 16 amino acids. V lost 3 bases and J 3 bases, leaving 16 bases between the germline ends. DNA for the CDR3: TGTGCCAGTAGTATCAGGGGTAATAAGTTGACAGATACGCAGTATTTT. It yields the protein CASSIRGNKLTDTQYF.